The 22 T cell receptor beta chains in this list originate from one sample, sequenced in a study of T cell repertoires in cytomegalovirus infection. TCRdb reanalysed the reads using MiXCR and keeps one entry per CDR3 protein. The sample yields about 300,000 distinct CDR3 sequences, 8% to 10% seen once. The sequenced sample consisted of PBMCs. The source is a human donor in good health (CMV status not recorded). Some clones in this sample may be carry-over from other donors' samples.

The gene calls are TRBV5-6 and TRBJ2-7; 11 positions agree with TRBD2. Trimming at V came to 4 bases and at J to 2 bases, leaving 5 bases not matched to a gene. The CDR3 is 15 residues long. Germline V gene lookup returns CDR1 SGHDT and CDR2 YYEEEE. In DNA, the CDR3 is TGTGCCAGCAGCGAACTAGCGGGGGCCCCCTACGAGCAGTACGTC. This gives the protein CASSELAGAPYEQYV.

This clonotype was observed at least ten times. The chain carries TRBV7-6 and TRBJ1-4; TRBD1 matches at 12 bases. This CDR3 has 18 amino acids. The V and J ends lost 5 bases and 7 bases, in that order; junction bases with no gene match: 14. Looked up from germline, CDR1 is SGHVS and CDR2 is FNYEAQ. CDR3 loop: CASSPLWGTGGLSEKLFF. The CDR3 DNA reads TGTGCCAGCAGCCCGCTGTGGGGGACAGGGGGCTTGAGTGAAAAACTGTTTTTT.

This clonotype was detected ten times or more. The CDR3 sequence: CASSLTSPGPVTQYF. The CDR3 DNA sequence: TGTGCCAGCAGCTTAACATCTCCGGGACCAGTGACCCAGTACTTC. The chain is built from TRBV7-6 and TRBJ2-5; D possibly matches TRBD1 or TRBD2 (5 bases each). CDR3 length: 15 amino acids. The germline gives CDR1 SGHVS, CDR2 FNYEAQ. Trimming removed 2 bases from V and 7 bases from J, with 17 bases in between.

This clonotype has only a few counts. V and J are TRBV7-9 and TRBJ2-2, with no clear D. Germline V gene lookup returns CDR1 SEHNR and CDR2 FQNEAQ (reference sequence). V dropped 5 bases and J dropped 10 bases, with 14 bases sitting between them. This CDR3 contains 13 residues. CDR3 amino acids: CASSTSMREELFF. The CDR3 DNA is TGTGCCAGCAGCACCTCTATGCGCGAGGAGCTGTTTTTT.

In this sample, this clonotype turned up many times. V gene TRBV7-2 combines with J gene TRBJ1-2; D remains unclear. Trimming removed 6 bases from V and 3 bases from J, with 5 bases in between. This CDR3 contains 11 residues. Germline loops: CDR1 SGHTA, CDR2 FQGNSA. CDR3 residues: CASSPHYGYTF. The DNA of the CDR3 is TGTGCCAGCAGTCCCCACTATGGCTACACCTTC.

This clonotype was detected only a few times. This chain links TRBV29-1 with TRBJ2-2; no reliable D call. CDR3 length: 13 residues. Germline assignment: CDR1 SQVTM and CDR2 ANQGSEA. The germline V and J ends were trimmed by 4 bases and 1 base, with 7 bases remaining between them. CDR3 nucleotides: TGCAGCGTTGTGAGTCTGAACACCGGGGAGCTGTTTTTT. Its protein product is CSVVSLNTGELFF.

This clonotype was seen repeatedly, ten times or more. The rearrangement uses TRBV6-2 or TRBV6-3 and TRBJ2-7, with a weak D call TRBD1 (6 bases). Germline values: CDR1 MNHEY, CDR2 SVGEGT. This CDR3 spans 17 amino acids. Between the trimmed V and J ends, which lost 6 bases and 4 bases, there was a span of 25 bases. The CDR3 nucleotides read TGTGCCAGCAGCTTTGGAAGGGAAGGACAGTTCTCATACGAGCAGTACGTC. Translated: CASSFGREGQFSYEQYV.

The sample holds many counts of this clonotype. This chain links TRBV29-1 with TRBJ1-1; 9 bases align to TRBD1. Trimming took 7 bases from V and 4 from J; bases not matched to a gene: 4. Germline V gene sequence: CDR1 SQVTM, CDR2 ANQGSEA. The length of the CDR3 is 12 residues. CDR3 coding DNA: TGCAGCGGGAACAGGGGGCCCACTGAAGCTTTCTTT. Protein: CSGNRGPTEAFF.

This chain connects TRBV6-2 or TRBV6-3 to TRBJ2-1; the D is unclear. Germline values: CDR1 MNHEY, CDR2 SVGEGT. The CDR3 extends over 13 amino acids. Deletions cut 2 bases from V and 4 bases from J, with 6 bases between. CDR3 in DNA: TGTGCCAGCAGTTACGTACTATACAATGAGCAGTTCTTC. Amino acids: CASSYVLYNEQFF.

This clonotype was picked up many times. The CDR3 DNA follows: TGTGCCAGCAGCTCGCAAGTGGGTGAGCAGTTCTTC. It is translated as CASSSQVGEQFF. The chain has TRBV7-9 and TRBJ2-1; D is unclear. The V gene's germline CDR1 is SEHNR and CDR2 FQNEAQ (reference sequence). Between the trimmed V and J ends, which lost 4 bases and 9 bases, there was a span of 10 bases. This CDR3 spans 12 amino acids. Looking up the rest from reference TRBV7-9 and TRBJ2-1 gives the full variable domain: DTGVSQNPRHKITKRGQNVTFRCDPISEHNRLYWYRQTLGQGPEFLTYFQNEAQLEKSRLLSDRFSAERPKGSFSTLEIQRTEQGDSAMYLCASSSQVGEQFFGPGTRLTVL.

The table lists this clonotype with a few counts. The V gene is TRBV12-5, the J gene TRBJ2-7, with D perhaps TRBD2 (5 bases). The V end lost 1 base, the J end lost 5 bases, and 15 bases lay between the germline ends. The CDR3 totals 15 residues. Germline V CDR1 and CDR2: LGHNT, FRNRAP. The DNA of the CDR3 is TGTGCTAGTGGTTTGGGGGGTCTAGCTTTCCACGAGCAGTACTTC. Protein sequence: CASGLGGLAFHEQYF.

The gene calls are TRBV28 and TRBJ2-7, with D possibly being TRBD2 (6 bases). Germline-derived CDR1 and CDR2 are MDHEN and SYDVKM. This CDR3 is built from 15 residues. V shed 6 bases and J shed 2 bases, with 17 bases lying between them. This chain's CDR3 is CASSVAGMKAYEQYV. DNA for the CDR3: TGTGCCAGCAGCGTTGCGGGGATGAAAGCCTACGAGCAGTACGTC.

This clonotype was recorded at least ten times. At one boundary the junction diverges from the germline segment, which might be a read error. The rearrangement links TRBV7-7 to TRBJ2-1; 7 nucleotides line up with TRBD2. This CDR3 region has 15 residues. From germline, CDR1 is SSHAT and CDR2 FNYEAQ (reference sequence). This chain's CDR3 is CASSPLGGTGNEQFF. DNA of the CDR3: TGTGCTAGCAGCCCACTCGGGGGGACCGGCAATGAGCAGTTCTTC.

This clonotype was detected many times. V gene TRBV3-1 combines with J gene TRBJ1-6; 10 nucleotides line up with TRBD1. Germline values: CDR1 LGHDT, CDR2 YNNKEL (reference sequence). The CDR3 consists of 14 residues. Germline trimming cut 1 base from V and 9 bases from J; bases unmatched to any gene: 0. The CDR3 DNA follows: TGTGCCAGCAGCCAAGGGACAGGGGGTTCACCCCTCCACTTT. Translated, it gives CASSQGTGGSPLHF. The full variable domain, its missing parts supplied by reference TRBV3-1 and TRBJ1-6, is DTAVSQTPKYLVTQMGNDKSIKCEQNLGHDTMYWYKQDSKKFLKIMFSYNNKELIINETVPNRFSPKSPDKAHLNLHINSLELGDSAVYFCASSQGTGGSPLHFGNGTRLTVT.

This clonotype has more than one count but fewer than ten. CDR3 nucleotides: TGTGCCAGCAGCGTAGAGCGGGGGGATAGCACAGATACGCAGTATTTT. It encodes CASSVERGDSTDTQYF. The chain carries TRBV9 and TRBJ2-3, with 9 bases identical to TRBD2. V gave up 0 bases and J gave up 0 bases; unmatched junction bases: 2. The CDR3 sequence is 16 residues long. The germline V gene encodes CDR1 SGDLS and CDR2 YYNGEE.

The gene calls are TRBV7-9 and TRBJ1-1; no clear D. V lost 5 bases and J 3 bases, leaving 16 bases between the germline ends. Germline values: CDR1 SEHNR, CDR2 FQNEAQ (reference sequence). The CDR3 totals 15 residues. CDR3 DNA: TGTGCCAGCAGCAATATAACGGTTTGGGACACTGAAGCTTTCTTT. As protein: CASSNITVWDTEAFF.

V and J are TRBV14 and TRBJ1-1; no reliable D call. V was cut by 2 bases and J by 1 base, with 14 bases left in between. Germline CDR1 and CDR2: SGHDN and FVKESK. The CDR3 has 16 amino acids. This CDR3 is CASSQLTVGRNTEAFF. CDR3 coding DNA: TGTGCCAGCAGCCAACTAACAGTGGGTCGGAACACTGAAGCTTTCTTT.

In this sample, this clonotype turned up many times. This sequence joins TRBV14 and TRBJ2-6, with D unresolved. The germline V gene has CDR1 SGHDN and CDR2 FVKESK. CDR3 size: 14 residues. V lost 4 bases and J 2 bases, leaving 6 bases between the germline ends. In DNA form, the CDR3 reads TGTGCCAGCAGCCCTTACACTGGGGCCAACGTCCTGACTTTC. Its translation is CASSPYTGANVLTF.

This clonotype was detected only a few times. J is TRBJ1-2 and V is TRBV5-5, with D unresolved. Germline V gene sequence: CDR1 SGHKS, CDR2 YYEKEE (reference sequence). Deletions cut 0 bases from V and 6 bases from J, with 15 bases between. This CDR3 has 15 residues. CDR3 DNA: TGTGCCAGCAGCTTGGTTCTAGGGTATTTTGATGGCTACACCTTC. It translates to CASSLVLGYFDGYTF.

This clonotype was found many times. The CDR3 loop is CASSHPVGGVYEQYV. For the CDR3, the DNA is TGTGCCAGCAGCCACCCAGTCGGGGGAGTCTACGAGCAGTACGTC. The gene calls are TRBV7-3 and TRBJ2-7, with D tentatively TRBD2 (6 bases). The length of the CDR3 is 15 residues. Germline V gene lookup returns CDR1 SGHTA and CDR2 FQGTGA. V was shortened by 5 bases and J by 3 bases, with 17 bases between the two germline ends.

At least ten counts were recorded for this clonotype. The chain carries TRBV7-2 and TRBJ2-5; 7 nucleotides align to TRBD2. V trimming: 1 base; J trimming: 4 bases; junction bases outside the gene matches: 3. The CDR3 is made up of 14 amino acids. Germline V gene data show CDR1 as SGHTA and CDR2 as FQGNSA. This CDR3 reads CASSLGLAPETQYF. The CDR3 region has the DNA TGTGCCAGCAGCTTAGGACTAGCTCCAGAGACCCAGTACTTC.

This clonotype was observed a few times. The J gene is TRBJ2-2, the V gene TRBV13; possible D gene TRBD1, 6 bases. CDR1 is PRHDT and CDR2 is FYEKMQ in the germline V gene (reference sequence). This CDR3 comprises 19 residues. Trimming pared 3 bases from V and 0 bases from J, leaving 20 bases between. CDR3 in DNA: TGTGCCAGCAGCTTTTTAAGGGGGTGGGGCTACGCGAACACCGGGGAGCTGTTTTTT. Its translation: CASSFLRGWGYANTGELFF.